The entry that follows covers one T cell receptor (beta chain) sequence. Its antigen is not known. This entry belongs to a study of CD8 T cells in ankylosing spondylitis. Study-wide points: There were earlier reports of some motif variants in reactive arthritis synovial fluid and blood. A motif of under 10 highly homologous TCR beta variants was seen as apparently characteristic of ankylosing spondylitis blood.

The authors made TCR beta libraries by quantitative 5'-RACE with molecular barcodes. MiXCR, applied by TCRdb to the 5' RACE reads, yields one record per CDR3 protein. The data hold roughly 370,000 distinct CDR3 sequences, with around 22% observed a single time. The source material was blood, either unsorted or a sorted T cell fraction (not recorded which). This sequence originates from a male donor with ankylosing spondylitis.

Written as DNA, the CDR3 is TGTGCCAGTAGTAAAAGGGACAGGGAGGATCAGCCCCAGCATTTT. Residues: CASSKRDREDQPQHF. The chain recombines TRBV19 with TRBJ1-5; TRBD1 matches at 9 bases. The germline V gene encodes CDR1 LNHDA and CDR2 SQIVND (reference sequence). There are 15 residues in the CDR3. V trimming: 4 bases; J trimming: 5 bases; junction bases outside the gene matches: 6.